Following are 9 T cell receptor beta chains from one sample sequenced in a study of blood T cell repertoires in COVID-19. Produced via immunoSEQ multiplex PCR; TCRdb's table is partial and in-frame only. Among about 340,000 clones, around nine tenths were seen once, and the ten largest hold just under 7.5%. The sample consisted of peripheral blood. All receptors come from a woman in her 70s with COVID-19, enrolled during active disease.

This chain uses TRBV19 with TRBJ2-7; possibly TRBD2 for D (6 bases). From germline, CDR1 is LNHDA and CDR2 SQIVND (reference sequence). The V end lost 5 bases, the J end lost 3 bases, and 23 bases lay between the germline ends. This CDR3 contains 17 residues. CDR3 in DNA: TGTGCCAGTAGTGAGGCGGCCTTTGCGGGGCTCATCTACGAGCAGTACTTC. This encodes CASSEAAFAGLIYEQYF.

The chain combines TRBV24-1 with TRBJ1-1; D unresolved. Trimming removed 3 bases from V and 5 bases from J, with 12 bases in between. CDR3 size: 14 residues. Germline values: CDR1 KGHDR, CDR2 SFDVKD. CDR3 in amino acids: CATSDAVGGTEAFF. Here the CDR3 DNA reads TGTGCCACCAGTGATGCGGTCGGAGGTACTGAAGCTTTCTTT.

The chain couples TRBV6-5 to TRBJ1-6; 7 bases agree with TRBD1. Germline CDR1 MNHEY, CDR2 SVGAGI. The CDR3 has 14 residues. After removal of 2 bases from V and 9 bases from J, the junction contained 4 bases not matched to a gene. This CDR3 is CASSYGRGVSPLHF. The CDR3 DNA sequence: TGTGCCAGCAGTTACGGCAGGGGGGTTTCACCCCTCCACTTT.

J is TRBJ1-2 and V is TRBV4-1; TRBD1 agrees at 11 bases. There are 16 residues in the CDR3. CDR1 is MGHRA and CDR2 is YSYEKL in the germline V gene. The V and J ends lost 2 bases and 7 bases, in that order; junction bases with no gene match: 9. The DNA of the CDR3 is TGCGCCAGCAGCCAACCGCGGACAGGGGGCGCAACTGGCTACACCTTC. It yields the protein CASSQPRTGGATGYTF.

V and J are TRBV19 and TRBJ2-5; 9 bases agree with TRBD1. Per the germline V gene, CDR1 is LNHDA and CDR2 is SQIVND (reference sequence). Trimming removed 5 bases from V and 4 bases from J; junction bases left unmatched: 11. This CDR3 has 16 amino acids. The CDR3 sequence is CASSSTGGLSPETQYF. CDR3 sequence (DNA): TGTGCCAGTAGTTCCACAGGGGGCCTAAGCCCAGAGACCCAGTACTTC.

The V and J genes are TRBV12-3 or TRBV12-4 and TRBJ1-2; perhaps TRBD1 as D (6 bases). The ends were cut back, 7 bases at V and 4 bases at J, with 10 bases in the middle. The CDR3 length is 12 residues. In nucleotides, the CDR3 is TGTGCCAGCATGCAACAGGGCTATGGCTACACCTTC. Protein: CASMQQGYGYTF.

There are a few counts of this clone. The V call is TRBV18, the J call TRBJ1-5, with 9 bases lining up with TRBD1. Per the germline V gene, CDR1 is KGHSH and CDR2 is LQKENI. V lost 5 bases and J lost 3; bases outside the gene matches: 5. This CDR3 is built from 15 residues. The CDR3 protein is CASSTQGANNQPQHF. CDR3 nucleotides: TGTGCCAGCTCAACACAGGGGGCGAACAATCAGCCCCAGCATTTT.

This chain links TRBV5-8 with TRBJ1-5; D is perhaps TRBD1 (5 bases). The V end lost 3 bases, the J end lost 7 bases, and 8 bases lay between the germline ends. Germline CDR1 and CDR2: SGHTS and YDEGEE. This CDR3 spans 12 amino acids. DNA of the CDR3: TGTGCCAGCAGCTCTTCAGGGCAGCCCCAGCATTTT. It encodes CASSSSGQPQHF.

The chain recombines TRBV14 with TRBJ2-5; D is perhaps TRBD2 (5 bases). Trimming cost V 0 bases and J 5 bases, with 19 bases left between them. Germline V gene data show CDR1 as SGHDN and CDR2 as FVKESK. The CDR3 is made up of 17 amino acids. The CDR3 loop reads CASSQDQAGLGEETQYF. The CDR3 DNA reads as TGTGCCAGCAGCCAAGATCAAGCAGGCCTTGGGGAGGAGACCCAGTACTTC.